This entry concerns a single T cell receptor (beta chain). Antigen unknown. This sample is part of a study of siplizumab effects on memory and regulatory T cells. Study conclusions and caveats: Tregs that proliferated in siplizumab cultures did not have their suppressive function confirmed. Mapping to unstimulated subsets was achieved for only a minor fraction of alloreactive clones. Alloreactive sequences traceable to unstimulated CD4+ memory cells were significantly reduced by siplizumab.

Germline CDR1 and CDR2: SGHRS and YFSETQ. V shed 1 base and J shed 6 bases, with 14 bases lying between them. The CDR3 has 15 amino acids. Profiled with immunoSEQ multiplex PCR; TCRdb holds only in-frame clones, not every one. This sample yields about 50,000 clones, of which over 90% are seen a single time; 15% to 20% belongs to the top ten. V and J are TRBV5-1 and TRBJ2-1; TRBD2 might be the D (7 bases). Sequenced material: CD8+ T cells sorted from blood. This TCR derives from a human donor in good health. Written as DNA, the CDR3 is TGCGCCAGCAGCTTGTCGGGGGGCCGAGGCAATGAGCAGTTCTTC. Its protein is CASSLSGGRGNEQFF. Filled out from reference TRBV5-1 and TRBJ2-1, the complete variable domain reads KAGVTQTPRYLIKTRGQQVTLSCSPISGHRSVSWYQQTPGQGLQFLFEYFSETQRNKGNFPGRFSGRQFSNSRSEMNVSTLELGDSALYLCASSLSGGRGNEQFFGPGTRLTVL.